This TCR beta chain appears in the sequencing data of a study of blood T cell repertoires in COVID-19. Participants' reported clinical history set cohort assignment. Cohort 3 donors counted as recovered after two negative PCRs, clearance, or resolved symptoms. Data came from immunoSEQ multiplex PCR; TCRdb stores just in-frame clones and leaves some out. Counted here are approximately 470,000 clones, around 87% occurring once; the ten biggest clones make up 0.7%. Sequences were obtained from PBMCs or T cells enriched from blood (not recorded which). The clonotype originates from a woman younger than 30 who had recovered from COVID-19.

The CDR3 spells CASSSGTLPDEQYF. CDR3 nucleotide sequence: TGTGCCAGCAGCTCCGGGACTCTACCGGACGAGCAGTACTTC. The chain employs TRBV9 and TRBJ2-7, with a weak D call TRBD2 (6 bases). V was clipped by 4 bases and J by 5 bases, with 16 bases between them. Germline V lookup: CDR1 SGDLS, CDR2 YYNGEE. The CDR3 sequence is 14 residues long.